This TCR beta chain comes out of a study of memory CD4+ T cells and cytomegalovirus serostatus. Study-level information: Healthy Belgian adult donors included roughly ten CMV-positive and more than 20 CMV-negative people.

The sort gate was single viable CD3+CD4+CD8-CD45RO+ cells for memory CD4+ T cells. Serostatus was set by detecting CMV pp150, pp28, p38, p52 IgG. Generated by immunoSEQ multiplex PCR, the TCRdb table keeps only in-frame clones and is missing some. There are some 58,000 clones in the sample; roughly three quarters occur only once, and 0.88% lies in the top ten. This CDR3 comprises 15 residues. V was pared by 5 bases and J by 3 bases, with 6 bases of the junction left unmatched. Germline CDR1 and CDR2: SGDLS and YYNGEE. Sequencing was performed on memory CD4+ T cells from blood. This clonotype was obtained from an adult in good health and CMV-seronegative. The rearrangement links TRBV9 to TRBJ2-3; 10 bases are a match to TRBD2. The CDR3 DNA is TGTGCCAGCAGTACTTCTAGCGGGAGAACAGATACGCAGTATTTT. Its protein product is CASSTSSGRTDTQYF.